This T cell receptor (beta chain) was sequenced during a study of shared clonotypes between healthy human individuals. Profiled with immunoSEQ multiplex PCR; TCRdb holds only in-frame clones, not every one. Among more than 2 million clones listed, nearly 97% were seen once. The length of the CDR3 is 18 residues. Trimming stripped 3 bases from V and 0 bases from J, with 15 bases between. Germline V gene lookup returns CDR1 SNHLY and CDR2 FYNNEI. Division of CD4+ cells produced a CD45RA+ naive subset and a CD45RA-negative memory subset. The J gene is TRBJ1-6, the V gene TRBV2; D is uncertain. This TCR was sampled from a man between 18 and 29 years old in good health. What was sequenced was naive CD4+ T cells sorted from blood. Subset denoted: CD45RA+ positively selected. The CDR3 reads CASSDTHPESSYNSPLHF. In nucleotides, the CDR3 is TGTGCCAGCAGTGATACCCATCCCGAGAGCTCCTATAATTCACCCCTCCACTTT.